This TCR beta chain came from a study of robustness of blood B and T cell sequencing (dated by TCRdb to the late 2010s). With respect to the entire study: The study was designed to determine how much peripheral blood is required to reliably characterize an individual's TCRbeta and IgG repertoires. In each of the roughly 11 independently drawn blood samples, both the TCRbeta and the IgG repertoires were quantified. As technical replicates, two replicate TCRbeta cDNA libraries were made from one shared RNA pool taken from a single 10 ml draw. What the work shows at the level of the full study, not this receptor alone: TCRbeta rarefaction curves did not fully plateau, suggesting under-sequencing or many low-abundance clonotypes. Overlap of rare TCRbeta clonotypes did not improve with pooling tubes, implying much larger blood volumes would be needed to capture them. The 1,000 most abundant TCRbeta clonotypes from the pooled draws were found in every single 10 ml sample. Immediate fractionation was required for EDTA tubes, so the use of EDTA tubes in multi-site collections was limited. Evidence of cross-contamination, likely from batch processing, showed up in one pair of TCRbeta libraries, so the UMI-sequence pairs shared by that pair of libraries were removed. When 3 or 4 tubes (roughly 26-40 ml blood) were combined, saturation was approached in coverage of the top 10,000 TCRbeta clonotypes. Across technical replicate libraries, about 95% of the top 10,000 TCRbeta clonotypes in one library were also found in the other.

The germline V gene (reference sequence) sets CDR1 to PRHDT and CDR2 to FYEKMQ. Including the terminal cysteine and phenylalanine, the CDR3 comprises 11 residues. Of all the DNA, just the CDR3 is kept, 33 bases in frame from base 1. V is pared back by 5 bases and J by 3 bases, with 5 bases lying between the germline termini. Library generation was performed with PCR. Sequencing was carried out with an Illumina MiSeq. cDNA was made using SMARTScribe reverse transcriptase and a 5' template-switch oligo that added a universal priming site. A 12-nucleotide random unique molecular identifier (UMI) was carried by the template-switch oligo, and each cDNA molecule was tagged with this UMI. During reverse transcription, chain-specific reverse primers targeted TCRbeta transcripts. Uracil DNA glycosylase treatment was used to remove residual template-switch adapters, and a Qiagen MinElute kit was used to purify the cDNA. The first PCR used KAPA HiFi HotStart ReadyMix for approximately 20 cycles, split across four 50 ul reactions with step-out primers. First-round PCR products were gel-purified before further amplification. Illumina Nextera adapters were attached in a second approximately 8-cycle PCR, after which libraries were purified and pooled. For each TCRbeta molecule, the UMI barcode was captured by a 50-nucleotide 5' read. The original pipeline was this. Using the MIGEC toolkit, reads were grouped by UMI into consensus reads. Forward and reverse consensus reads were merged with PEAR to produce final reads. Identical UMI-sequence pairs found in more than one library were treated as cross-sample contamination and removed by a custom decontamination script. V(D)J assignment and CDR3 extraction were performed with MIGMAP, a wrapper around IgBLAST. A TCR clonotype was defined as sharing the same V gene, J gene and CDR3 amino acid sequence, and CDR1 and CDR2 were not sequenced. Using fastp trimming at Q25 and MiXCR clonotype assembly, TCRdb reanalyzed the public sequencing data and kept in-frame beta chains. Identical CDR3 protein sequences are pooled into one entry, listed with their most common genes and DNA. The V and J calls and clone size are TCRdb's, not the authors'. The sample table contains 3,000 to 4,000 distinct CDR3 sequences; only one count was recorded for under 55% of them. The ten top clones hold over 20% of the sample.

mRNA, which captures expressed receptors, was used instead of genomic DNA for quantification of TCRbeta repertoires. Buffy coat leukocytes were collected into Trizol, and RNA was extracted with the Direct-zol RNA MiniPrep Plus kit without cell sorting. EDTA blood tubes were centrifuged immediately at 4°C to separate plasma, buffy coat and red blood cells. As regards this clonotype: Its antigen is currently not known. Within one base of it there is no much larger clone, and no base qualities were kept.

Recombination linked TRBV13 to TRBJ2-7, and possibly TRBD1, on 5 matching bases. The material sequenced was peripheral blood. The sequence was collected from a human donor in good health. The DNA is TGTGCCAGCAGCCAGGGCTACGAGCAGTACTTC. It translates to CASSQGYEQYF.